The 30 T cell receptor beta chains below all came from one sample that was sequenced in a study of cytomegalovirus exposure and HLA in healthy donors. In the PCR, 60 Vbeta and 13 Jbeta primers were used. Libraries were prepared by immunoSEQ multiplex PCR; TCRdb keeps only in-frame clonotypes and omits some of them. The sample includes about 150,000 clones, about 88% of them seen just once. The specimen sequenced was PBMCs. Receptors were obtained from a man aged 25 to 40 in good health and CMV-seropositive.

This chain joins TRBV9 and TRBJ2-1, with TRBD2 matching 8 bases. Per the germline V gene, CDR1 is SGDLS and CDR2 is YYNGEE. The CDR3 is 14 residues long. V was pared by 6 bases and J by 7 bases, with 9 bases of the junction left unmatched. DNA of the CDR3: TGTGCCAGCAACAGCGGGAGCGTAGGGAATGAGCAGTTCTTC. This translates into CASNSGSVGNEQFF. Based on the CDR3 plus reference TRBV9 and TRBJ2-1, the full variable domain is DSGVTQTPKHLITATGQRVTLRCSPRSGDLSVYWYQQSLDQGLQFLIQYYNGEERAKGNILERFSAQQFPDLHSELNLSSLELGDSALYFCASNSGSVGNEQFFGPGTRLTVL.

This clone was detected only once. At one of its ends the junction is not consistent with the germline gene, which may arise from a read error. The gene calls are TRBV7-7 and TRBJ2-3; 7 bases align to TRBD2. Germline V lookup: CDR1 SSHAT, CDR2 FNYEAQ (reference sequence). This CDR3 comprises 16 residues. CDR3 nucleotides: TGTGCTAGCAGCTTAGACCCTAGCGGTAGCACAGATACGCAGTATTTT. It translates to CASSLDPSGSTDTQYF.

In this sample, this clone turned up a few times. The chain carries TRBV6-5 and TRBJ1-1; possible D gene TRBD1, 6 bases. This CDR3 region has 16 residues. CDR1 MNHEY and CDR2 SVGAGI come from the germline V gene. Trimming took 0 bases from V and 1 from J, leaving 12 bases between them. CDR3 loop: CASSYSGAGGNTEAFF. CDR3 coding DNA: TGTGCCAGCAGTTACTCGGGGGCTGGGGGGAACACTGAAGCTTTCTTT.

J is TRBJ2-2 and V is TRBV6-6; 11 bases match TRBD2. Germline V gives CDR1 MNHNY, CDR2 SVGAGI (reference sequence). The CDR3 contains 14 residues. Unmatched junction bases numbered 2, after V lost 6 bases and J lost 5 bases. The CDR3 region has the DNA TGTGCCAGCAGACCTAGCGGGAGGACCGGGGAGCTGTTTTTT. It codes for CASRPSGRTGELFF.

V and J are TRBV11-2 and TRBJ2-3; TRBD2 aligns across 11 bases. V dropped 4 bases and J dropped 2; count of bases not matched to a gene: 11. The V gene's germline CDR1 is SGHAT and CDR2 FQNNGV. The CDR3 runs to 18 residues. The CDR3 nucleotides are TGTGCCAGCAGCTCCAACATAATAGCGGGAGGGATCACAGATACGCAGTATTTT. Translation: CASSSNIIAGGITDTQYF.

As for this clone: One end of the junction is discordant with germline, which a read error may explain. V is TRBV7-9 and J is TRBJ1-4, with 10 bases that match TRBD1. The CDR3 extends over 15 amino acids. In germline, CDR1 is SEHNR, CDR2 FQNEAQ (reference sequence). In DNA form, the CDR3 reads TGTTCCAGCAGTCCCCCGGGACAGGGGTTTGAAAAACTGTTTTTT. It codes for CSSSPPGQGFEKLFF.

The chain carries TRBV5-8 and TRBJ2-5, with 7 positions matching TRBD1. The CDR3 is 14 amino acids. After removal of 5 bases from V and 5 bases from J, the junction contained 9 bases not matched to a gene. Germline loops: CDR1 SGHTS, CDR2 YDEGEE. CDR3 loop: CASRPPGQMETQYF. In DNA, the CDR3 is TGTGCCAGCAGACCACCGGGACAGATGGAGACCCAGTACTTC.

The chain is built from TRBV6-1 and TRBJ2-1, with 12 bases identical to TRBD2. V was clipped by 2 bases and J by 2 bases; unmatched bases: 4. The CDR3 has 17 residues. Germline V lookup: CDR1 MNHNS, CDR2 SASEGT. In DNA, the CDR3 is TGTGCCAGCAGTGAATGGGCTAGCGGGAGGGCCTACAATGAGCAGTTCTTC. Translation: CASSEWASGRAYNEQFF.

CDR3: CASKGLLTGNTGELFF. The CDR3 DNA sequence: TGCGCCAGCAAAGGCCTTCTTACAGGGAACACCGGGGAGCTGTTTTTT. This sequence joins TRBV5-1 and TRBJ2-2; D possibly corresponds to TRBD1 (5 bases). The CDR3 loop spans 16 amino acids. Germline V lookup: CDR1 SGHRS, CDR2 YFSETQ. V was shortened by 6 bases and J by 1 base, with 16 bases between the two germline ends.

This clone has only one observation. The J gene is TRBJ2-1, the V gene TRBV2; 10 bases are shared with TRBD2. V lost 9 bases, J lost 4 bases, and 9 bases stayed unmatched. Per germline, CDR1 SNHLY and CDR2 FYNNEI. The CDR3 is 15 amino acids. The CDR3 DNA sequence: TGTGCCAGTAGAGCCGAGCGGGAGGGTTACAATGAGCAGTTCTTC. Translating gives CASRAEREGYNEQFF.

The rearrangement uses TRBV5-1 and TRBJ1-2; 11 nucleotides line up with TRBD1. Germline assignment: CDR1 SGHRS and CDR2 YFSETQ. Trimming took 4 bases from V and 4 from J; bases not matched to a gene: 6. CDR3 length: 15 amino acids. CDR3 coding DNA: TGCGCCAGCAGCGTCCCGGGACAGGGGGTCTATGGCTACACCTTC. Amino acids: CASSVPGQGVYGYTF.

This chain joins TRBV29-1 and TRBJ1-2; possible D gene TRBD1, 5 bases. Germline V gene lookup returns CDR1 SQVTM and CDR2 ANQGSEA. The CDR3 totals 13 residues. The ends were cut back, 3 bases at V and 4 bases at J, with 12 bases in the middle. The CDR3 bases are TGCAGCGTTGAGAAGGGAGGGGCCTATGGCTACACCTTC. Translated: CSVEKGGAYGYTF.

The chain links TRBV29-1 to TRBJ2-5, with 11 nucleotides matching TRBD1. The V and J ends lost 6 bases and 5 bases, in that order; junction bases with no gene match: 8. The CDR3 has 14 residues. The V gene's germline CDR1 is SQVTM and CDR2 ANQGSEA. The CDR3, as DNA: TGCAGCGTCTTAGGGACAGGGGGAGGGGAGACCCAGTACTTC. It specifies CSVLGTGGGETQYF.

The CDR3 sequence is CASSGLVTSSEQFF. The CDR3 nucleotides read TGCGCCAGCAGTGGGTTGGTCACTAGCTCTGAGCAGTTCTTC. The chain recombines TRBV5-1 with TRBJ2-1; the D gene is possibly TRBD2 (6 bases). Germline V CDR1 and CDR2: SGHRS, YFSETQ. This CDR3 has 14 residues. Trimming removed 5 bases at V and 9 bases at J, with 18 bases between.

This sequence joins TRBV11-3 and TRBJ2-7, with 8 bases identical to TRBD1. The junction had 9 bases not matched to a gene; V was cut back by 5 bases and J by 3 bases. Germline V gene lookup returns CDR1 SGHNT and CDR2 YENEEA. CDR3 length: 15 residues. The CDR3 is CASSRAGTGHYEQYF. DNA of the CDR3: TGTGCCAGCAGCCGCGCCGGGACAGGTCACTACGAGCAGTACTTC.

CDR3 bases: TGTGCCAGCAGCTTAGCCGAGACTAGCGGGAGCTACAATGAGCAGTTCTTC. Protein product: CASSLAETSGSYNEQFF. The rearrangement links TRBV13 to TRBJ2-1; 12 nucleotides match TRBD2. V gave up 1 base and J gave up 3 bases; unmatched junction bases: 4. The CDR3 covers 17 residues. Germline V lookup: CDR1 PRHDT, CDR2 FYEKMQ (reference sequence).

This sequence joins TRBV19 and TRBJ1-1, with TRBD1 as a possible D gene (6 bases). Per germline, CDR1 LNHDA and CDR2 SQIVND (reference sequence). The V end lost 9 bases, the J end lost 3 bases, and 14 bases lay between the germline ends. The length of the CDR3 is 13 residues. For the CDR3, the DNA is TGTGCCAGCAAAAACCAGGGGCACACTGAAGCTTTCTTT. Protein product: CASKNQGHTEAFF.

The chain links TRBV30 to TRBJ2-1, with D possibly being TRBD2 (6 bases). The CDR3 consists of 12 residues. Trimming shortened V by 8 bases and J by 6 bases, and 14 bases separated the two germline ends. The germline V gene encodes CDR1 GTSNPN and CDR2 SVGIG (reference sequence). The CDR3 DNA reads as TGTGCCGGCATCGGGACTCCCAATGAGCAGTTCTTC. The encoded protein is CAGIGTPNEQFF.

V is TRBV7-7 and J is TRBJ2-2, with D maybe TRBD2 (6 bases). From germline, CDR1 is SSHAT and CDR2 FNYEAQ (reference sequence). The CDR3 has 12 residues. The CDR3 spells CASGPYPGELFF. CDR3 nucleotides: TGTGCTAGCGGTCCCTATCCCGGGGAGCTGTTTTTT.

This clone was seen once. DNA of the CDR3: TGCGCCAGCAGCTTTGGATCTAGCGGCCGAGAGACCCAGTACTTC. This translates into CASSFGSSGRETQYF. The rearrangement links TRBV5-1 to TRBJ2-5; 7 nucleotides align to TRBD2. The V gene's germline CDR1 is SGHRS and CDR2 YFSETQ. Trimming at V came to 2 bases and at J to 4 bases, leaving 8 bases not matched to a gene. The CDR3 has 15 amino acids.

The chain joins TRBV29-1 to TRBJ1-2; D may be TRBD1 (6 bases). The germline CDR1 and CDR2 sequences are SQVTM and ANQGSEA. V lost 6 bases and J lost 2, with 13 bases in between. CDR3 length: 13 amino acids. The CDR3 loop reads CSVEQGMNYGYTF. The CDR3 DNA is TGCAGCGTGGAACAGGGAATGAACTATGGCTACACCTTC.

The CDR3 loop is CASSSRTGAVATNEKLFF. CDR3 coding DNA: TGCGCCAGCAGCTCCAGGACAGGGGCCGTTGCAACTAATGAAAAACTGTTTTTT. The chain uses TRBV5-1 and TRBJ1-4; 9 nucleotides agree with TRBD1. The ends lost 3 bases at V and 0 bases at J; junction bases unmatched: 9. The germline gives CDR1 SGHRS, CDR2 YFSETQ. There are 18 residues in the CDR3.

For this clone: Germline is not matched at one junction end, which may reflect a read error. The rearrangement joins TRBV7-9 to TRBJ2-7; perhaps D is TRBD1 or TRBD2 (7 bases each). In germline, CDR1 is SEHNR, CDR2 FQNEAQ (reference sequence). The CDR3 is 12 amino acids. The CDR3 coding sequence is TGTTCCAGCGGGGCCCAGGGGGTTGTGCAGTACTTC. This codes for CSSGAQGVVQYF.

The CDR3 DNA reads TGCGCCAGCAGCGAGCGTATCAATCAGCCCCAGCATTTT. It translates to CASSERINQPQHF. V and J are TRBV5-1 and TRBJ1-5; the D is unclear. The CDR3 consists of 13 residues. Trimming stripped 4 bases from V and 3 bases from J, with 8 bases between. The germline V gene encodes CDR1 SGHRS and CDR2 YFSETQ.

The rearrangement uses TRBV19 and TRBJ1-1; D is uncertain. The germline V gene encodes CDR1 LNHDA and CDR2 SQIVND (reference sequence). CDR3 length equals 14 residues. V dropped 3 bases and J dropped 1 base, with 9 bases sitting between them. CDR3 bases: TGTGCCAGTAGTATGAGGGAGTGGAACACTGAAGCTTTCTTT. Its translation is CASSMREWNTEAFF.

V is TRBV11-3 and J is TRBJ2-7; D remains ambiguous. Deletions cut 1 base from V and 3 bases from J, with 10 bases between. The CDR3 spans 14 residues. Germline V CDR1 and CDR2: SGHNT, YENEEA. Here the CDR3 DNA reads TGTGCCAGCAGCTTAGGTATGGGCCGCTACGAGCAGTACTTC. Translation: CASSLGMGRYEQYF.

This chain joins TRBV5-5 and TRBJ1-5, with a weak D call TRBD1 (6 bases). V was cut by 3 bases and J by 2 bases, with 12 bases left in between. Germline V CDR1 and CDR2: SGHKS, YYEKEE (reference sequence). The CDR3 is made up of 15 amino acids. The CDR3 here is CASSWGGLGNQPQHF. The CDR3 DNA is TGTGCCAGCAGCTGGGGGGGCCTGGGCAATCAGCCCCAGCATTTT.

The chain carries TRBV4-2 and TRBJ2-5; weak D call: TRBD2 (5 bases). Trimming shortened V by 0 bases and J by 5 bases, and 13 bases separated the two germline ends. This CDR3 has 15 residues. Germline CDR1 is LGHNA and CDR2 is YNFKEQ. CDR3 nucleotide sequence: TGTGCCAGCAGCCAAGAAGCGGTGACGTTTGAGACCCAGTACTTC. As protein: CASSQEAVTFETQYF.

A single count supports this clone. CDR3 sequence (DNA): TGTGCCAGCAGCCGCAGGGCCCCCTACGAGCAGTACTTC. Protein sequence: CASSRRAPYEQYF. The chain combines TRBV5-4 with TRBJ2-7; D is possibly TRBD1 (5 bases). CDR3 length: 13 amino acids. From germline, CDR1 is SGHNT and CDR2 YYREEE (reference sequence). Trimming took 4 bases from V and 2 from J, leaving 10 bases between them.

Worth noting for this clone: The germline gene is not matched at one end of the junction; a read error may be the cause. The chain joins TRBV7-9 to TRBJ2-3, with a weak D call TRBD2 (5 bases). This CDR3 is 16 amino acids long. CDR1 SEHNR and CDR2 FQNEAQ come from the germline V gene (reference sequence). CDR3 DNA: TGTTCCAGCTCTCCAAGTAGGTTCGGGGGCACAGATACGCAGTATTTT. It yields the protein CSSSPSRFGGTDTQYF.